The clone carrying this T cell receptor beta chain has at least ten counts. Its antigen is not known. These data originate in a study of T cells in Graves' hyperthyroidism and ophthalmopathy. Turning to the study itself: Staff took peripheral blood when the initial diagnosis was made, before any treatment began. Whole-study results and caveats: Also found in blood were most expanded thyroid clonotypes above 0.001.

TCR beta CDR3 regions were amplified from RNA transcripts. A first-round RT-PCR of the TCR CDR3 used the HTBI primer set. TCRdb fed the multiplex PCR reads into MiXCR, producing one record per CDR3 protein. The sample yields approximately 410,000 distinct CDR3 sequences, roughly 13% seen once. The CDR3 runs 15 residues. Trimming left V 6 bases short and J 0 bases short, with 12 bases between. Germline V gives CDR1 SNHLY, CDR2 FYNNEI. Roughly 10 ml of fresh peripheral blood supplied the PBMCs. The sequenced sample consisted of blood. The sequence was collected from a woman between 18 and 30 years old with Graves' hyperthyroidism. V is TRBV2 and J is TRBJ1-5; no definite D call. This CDR3 reads CASREDPASNQPQHF. In DNA, the CDR3 is TGTGCCAGCAGGGAGGATCCCGCTAGCAATCAGCCCCAGCATTTT.